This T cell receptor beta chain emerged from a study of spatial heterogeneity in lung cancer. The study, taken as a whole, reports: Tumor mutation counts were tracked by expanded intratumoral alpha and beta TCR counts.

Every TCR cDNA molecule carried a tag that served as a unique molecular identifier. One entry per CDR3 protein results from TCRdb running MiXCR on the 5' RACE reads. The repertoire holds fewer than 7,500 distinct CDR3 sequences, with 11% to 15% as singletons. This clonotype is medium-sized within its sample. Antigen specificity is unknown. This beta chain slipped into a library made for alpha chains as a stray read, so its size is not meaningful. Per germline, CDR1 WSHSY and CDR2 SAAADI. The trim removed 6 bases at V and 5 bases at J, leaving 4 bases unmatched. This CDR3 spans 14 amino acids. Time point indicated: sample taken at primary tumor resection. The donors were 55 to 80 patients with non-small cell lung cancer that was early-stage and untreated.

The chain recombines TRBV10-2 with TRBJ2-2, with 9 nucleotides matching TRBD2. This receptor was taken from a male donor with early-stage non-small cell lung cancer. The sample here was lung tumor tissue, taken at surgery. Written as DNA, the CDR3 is TGCGCCAGCAGGGTAGCGGGAGTAACCGGGGAGCTGTTTTTT. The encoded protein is CASRVAGVTGELFF.